The T cell receptor beta chain under discussion was sequenced for a study of cytomegalovirus exposure and HLA in healthy donors. 60 Vbeta and 13 Jbeta primers were used in PCR. TCRdb's table, derived via immunoSEQ multiplex PCR, lists solely in-frame clones and lacks some. This sample carries 150,000 to 200,000 clones, around 80% of them seen once, and the ten largest clones take more than 1.5%. This CDR3 spans 14 amino acids. V was clipped by 4 bases and J by 2 bases; unmatched bases: 3. Germline V gene sequence: CDR1 MDHEN, CDR2 SYDVKM. Overall study results and limits: According to a later analysis, donors in an Asian-associated ancestry cluster reportedly had fewer N-insertions than the approximately 670-donor mean.

This clone came up a few times. Its matching antigen is unknown. The chain links TRBV28 to TRBJ2-7; TRBD1 agrees at 9 bases. The receptor comes from a man aged 35-49 years in good health and CMV-seronegative. Sequenced: PBMCs. The CDR3 DNA reads TGTGCCAGCAGTTCCGGGACAGGGCCCTACGAGCAGTACTTC. Its translation: CASSSGTGPYEQYF. The complete variable domain, with remaining parts taken from reference TRBV28 and TRBJ2-7, reads DVKVTQSSRYLVKRTGEKVFLECVQDMDHENMFWYRQDPGLGLRLIYFSYDVKMKEKGDIPEGYSVSREKKERFSLILESASTNQTSMYLCASSSGTGPYEQYFGPGTRLTVT.